The rows below give T cell receptor beta chains drawn from one sample of a study of beta chain features in type 1 diabetes. TCRdb keeps only in-frame clones here, not all; method: immunoSEQ multiplex PCR. The data contain about 340,000 clones, roughly 13% of them seen just once; the ten biggest clones take up roughly 0.016%. The sample consisted of naive CD4+ T cells from blood. These receptors all stem from a young woman with type 1 diabetes. Both conserved end residues are trimmed from each CDR3. Each record gives: V gene, J gene, clone size, CDR3 protein. The size of a clone is reported for some rows only, either as once, few or many, or as a class for expanded clones.

TRBV6-1	TRBJ2-1	NA	ASSGTSGSDSYNEQF
TRBV4-3	TRBJ1-2	few	ASSQESGADVGYGYT
TRBV6-5	TRBJ2-1	few	ASSYSVLAHNEQF
TRBV5-1	TRBJ2-5	few	ASSLARTGSTYQETQY
TRBV7-2	TRBJ1-4	few	ASSFVHATNEKLF
TRBV11-2	TRBJ2-7	NA	ASSLGGSAYEQY
TRBV6-5	TRBJ1-1	few	ASSSRGRSTEAF
TRBV5-4	TRBJ2-1	few	ASSLVSSSYNEQF
TRBV2	TRBJ1-1	NA	ASTNRGRNTEAF
TRBV7-2	TRBJ2-1	NA	ASSLDTGDEQF
TRBV6-1	TRBJ1-1	NA	ASSTDRDTEAF
TRBV11-2	TRBJ1-1	few	ASSLGSQGEAF
TRBV7-2	TRBJ2-3	NA	ASSPTSGSYDTQY
TRBV14	TRBJ2-5	few	ATNLLQGPRETQY
TRBV29-1	TRBJ2-1	NA	SVTGVSSSYNEQF
TRBV15	TRBJ2-1	NA	ATSKGQGRSYNEQF
TRBV11-2	TRBJ2-7	NA	ASSFRLAGETYEQY
TRBV6-6	TRBJ2-3	few	ASSPRQGSTDTQY
TRBV9	TRBJ2-1	NA	ASSVATSGRFEQF
TRBV4-1	TRBJ2-1	NA	ASNPRTSYNEQF
TRBV5-8	TRBJ2-1	few	ASRIVTGYNEQF
TRBV28	TRBJ2-3	NA	ASSLRLAGTDTQY
TRBV29-1	TRBJ1-2	few	SVARSGTDYGYT
TRBV5-1	TRBJ1-4	once	ASSMDRPNEKLF
TRBV5-1	TRBJ2-7	few	ASSSSGTATYEQY
TRBV11-3	TRBJ2-3	few	ASSLSGGTDTQY
TRBV7-9	TRBJ2-3	few	ASSYNPRGSLDTQY
TRBV5-1	TRBJ2-1	NA	ASSLGPGLGNEQF
TRBV5-1	TRBJ1-4	NA	ATRLAANEKLF
TRBV19	TRBJ2-4	few	ASSPWTSGAENIQY